This T cell receptor (beta chain) came from a study of T cell repertoires in aging, cancer and after chemotherapy. Study-level background: Donor ages fell into six groups from 30 or younger up to 70 or older. Pre- and post-chemotherapy samples were paired from chronic lymphocytic leukemia patients treated with fludarabine- or bendamustine-based regimens.

The CDR3 loop spans 15 amino acids. Germline lookup yields CDR1 SGHTA and CDR2 FQGNSA. The V and J ends lost 2 bases and 9 bases respectively, with 14 bases between them. The template was genomic DNA from peripheral blood, not RNA. General study points: Untreated cancer patients had significantly lower blood TCR diversity than age-matched healthy donors. Healthy donors lost TCR diversity with age mainly through richness, cancer patients through richness and evenness.

A mixed TRB-A/B primer pool amplified rearranged TRB by multiplex touch-down PCR. TCRdb reanalysed the multiplex PCR reads using MiXCR and keeps one entry per CDR3 protein. The table has more than 2,500 distinct CDR3 sequences, about a fifth seen once. With regard to this clonotype: Its antigen is currently unknown.

The sequence derives from a human donor with a blood cancer. The chain combines TRBV7-2 with TRBJ1-6, with a possible D match to TRBD1 (5 bases). Sequencing used blood. CDR3 protein: CASSLSGGRGSPLHF. DNA for the CDR3: TGTGCCAGCAGCTTAAGTGGGGGTCGGGGTTCACCCCTCCACTTT.